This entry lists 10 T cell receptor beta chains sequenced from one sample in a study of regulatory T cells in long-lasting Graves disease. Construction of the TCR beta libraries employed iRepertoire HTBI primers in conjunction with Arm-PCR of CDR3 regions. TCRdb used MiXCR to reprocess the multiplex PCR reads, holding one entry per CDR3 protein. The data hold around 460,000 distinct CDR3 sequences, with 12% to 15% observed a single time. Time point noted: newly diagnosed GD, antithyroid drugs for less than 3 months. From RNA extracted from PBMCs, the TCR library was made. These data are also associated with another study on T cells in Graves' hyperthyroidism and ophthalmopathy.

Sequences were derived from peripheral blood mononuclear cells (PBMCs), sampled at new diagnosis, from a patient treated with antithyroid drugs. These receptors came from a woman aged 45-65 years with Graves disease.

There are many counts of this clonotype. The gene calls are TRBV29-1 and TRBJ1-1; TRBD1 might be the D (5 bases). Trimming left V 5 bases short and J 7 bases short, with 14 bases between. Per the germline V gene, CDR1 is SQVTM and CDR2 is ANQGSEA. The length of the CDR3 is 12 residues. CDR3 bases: TGCAGCGTTACAGGTGATGGCTATGAAGCTTTCTTT. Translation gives CSVTGDGYEAFF.

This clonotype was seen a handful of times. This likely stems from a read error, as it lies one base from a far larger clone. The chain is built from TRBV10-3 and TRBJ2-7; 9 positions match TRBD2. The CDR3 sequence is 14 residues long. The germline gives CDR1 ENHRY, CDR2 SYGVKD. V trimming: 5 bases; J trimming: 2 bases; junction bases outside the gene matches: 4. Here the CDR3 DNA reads TGTGCCATCAGTACGACTAGCGGCACCTACGAGCAGTACTTC. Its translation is CAISTTSGTYEQYF.

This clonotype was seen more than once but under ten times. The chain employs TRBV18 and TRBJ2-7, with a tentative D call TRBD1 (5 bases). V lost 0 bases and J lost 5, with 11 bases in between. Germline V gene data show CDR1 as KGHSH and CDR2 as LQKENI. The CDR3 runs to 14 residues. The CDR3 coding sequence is TGTGCCAGCTCACCACCTAGTGGGGCGAACGAGCAGTACTTC. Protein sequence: CASSPPSGANEQYF.

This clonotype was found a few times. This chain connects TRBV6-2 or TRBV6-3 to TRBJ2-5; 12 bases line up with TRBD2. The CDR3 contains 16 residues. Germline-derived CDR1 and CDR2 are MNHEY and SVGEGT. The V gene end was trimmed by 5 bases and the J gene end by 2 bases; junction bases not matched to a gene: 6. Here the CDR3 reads CASSPMGLAGQETQYF. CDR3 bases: TGTGCCAGCAGTCCCATGGGACTAGCGGGTCAAGAGACCCAGTACTTC.

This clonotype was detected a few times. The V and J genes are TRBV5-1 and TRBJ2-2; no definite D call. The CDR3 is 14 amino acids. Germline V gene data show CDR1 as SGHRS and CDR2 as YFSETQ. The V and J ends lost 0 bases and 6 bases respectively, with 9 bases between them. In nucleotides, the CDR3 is TGCGCCAGCAGCTTGGGAGATTCGGCCGGGGAGCTGTTTTTT. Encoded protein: CASSLGDSAGELFF.

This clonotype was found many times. The CDR3 spells CARVDTNTEAFF. In DNA form, the CDR3 reads TGTGCCAGAGTAGACACGAACACTGAAGCTTTCTTT. The gene calls are TRBV7-2 and TRBJ1-1; D gene ambiguous. The germline V and J ends were trimmed by 9 bases and 1 base, with 9 bases remaining between them. Looked up from germline, CDR1 is SGHTA and CDR2 is FQGNSA. CDR3 length: 12 residues.

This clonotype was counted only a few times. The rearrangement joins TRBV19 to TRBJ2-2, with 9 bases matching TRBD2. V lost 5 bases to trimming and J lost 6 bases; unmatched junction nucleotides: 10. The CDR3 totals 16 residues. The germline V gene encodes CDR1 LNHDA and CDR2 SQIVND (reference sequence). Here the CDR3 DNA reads TGTGCCAGTAGTCGGCGGGAGGGGCTTCCCTCCGGGGAGCTGTTTTTT. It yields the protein CASSRREGLPSGELFF.

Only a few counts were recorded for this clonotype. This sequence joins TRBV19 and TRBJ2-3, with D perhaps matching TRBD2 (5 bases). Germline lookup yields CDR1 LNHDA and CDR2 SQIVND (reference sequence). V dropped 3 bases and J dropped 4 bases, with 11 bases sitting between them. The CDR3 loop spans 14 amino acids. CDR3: CASSIWRAADTQYF. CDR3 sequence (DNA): TGTGCCAGTAGTATTTGGCGGGCCGCAGATACGCAGTATTTT.

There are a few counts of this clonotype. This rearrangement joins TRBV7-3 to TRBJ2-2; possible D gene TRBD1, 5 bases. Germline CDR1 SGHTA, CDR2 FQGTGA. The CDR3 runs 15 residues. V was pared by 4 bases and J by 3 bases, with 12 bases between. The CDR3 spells CASSSQGPDTGELFF. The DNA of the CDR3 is TGTGCCAGCAGCTCGCAGGGTCCGGACACCGGGGAGCTGTTTTTT.

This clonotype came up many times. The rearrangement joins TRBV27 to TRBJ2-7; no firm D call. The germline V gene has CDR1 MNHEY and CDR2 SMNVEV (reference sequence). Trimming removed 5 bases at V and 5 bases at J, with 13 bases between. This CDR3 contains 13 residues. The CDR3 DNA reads TGTGCCAGCAGTGGCTTCTTAGGCAACGAGCAGTACTTC. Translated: CASSGFLGNEQYF.